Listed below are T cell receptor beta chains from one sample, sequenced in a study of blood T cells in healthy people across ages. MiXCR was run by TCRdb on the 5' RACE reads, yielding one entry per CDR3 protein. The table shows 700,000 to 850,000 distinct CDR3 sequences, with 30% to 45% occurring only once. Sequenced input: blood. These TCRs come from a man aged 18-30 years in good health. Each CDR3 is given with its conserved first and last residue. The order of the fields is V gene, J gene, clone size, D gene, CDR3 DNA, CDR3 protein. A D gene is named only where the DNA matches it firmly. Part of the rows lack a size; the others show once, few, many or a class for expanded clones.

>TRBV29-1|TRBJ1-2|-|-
TGCAGCGTTGAAGGGTCGGATCACTATGGCTACACCTTC
CSVEGSDHYGYTF
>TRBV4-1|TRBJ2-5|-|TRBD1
TGCGCCAGCAGCCAATTTGAAACAGGGGCCAGAACCCAAGAGACCCAGTACTTC
CASSQFETGARTQETQYF
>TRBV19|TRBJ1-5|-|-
TGTGCCAGTAGTATCCGAGCGGATGGCAGGGGCCAGCCCCAGCATTTT
CASSIRADGRGQPQHF
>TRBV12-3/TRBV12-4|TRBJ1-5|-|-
TGTGCCAGCAGTTTAAGCAGCCTATATCAGCCCCAGCATTTT
CASSLSSLYQPQHF
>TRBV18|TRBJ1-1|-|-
TGTGCCAGCTCACCACCGGAAGGAGTGAACACTGAAGCTTTCTTT
CASSPPEGVNTEAFF
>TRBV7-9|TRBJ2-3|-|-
TGTGCCAGCAGCCCGTGGGTGGAAAGCACAGATACGCAGTATTTT
CASSPWVESTDTQYF
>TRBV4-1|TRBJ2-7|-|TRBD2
TGCGCCAGCAGCCAAGGACTAGCGGGAAGCTCCTACGAGCAGTACTTC
CASSQGLAGSSYEQYF
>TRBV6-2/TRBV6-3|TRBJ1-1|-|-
TGTGCCAGCAGTTATAGGCCACTCCTGAACACTGAAGCTTTCTTT
CASSYRPLLNTEAFF
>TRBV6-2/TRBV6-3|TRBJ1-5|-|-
TGTGCCAGCAGTTACCGCGACGGCCTGTACGGACCCCAGCATTTT
CASSYRDGLYGPQHF
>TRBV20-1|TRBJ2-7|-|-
TGCAGTGCTAGGGGACCTAGGGGGTTCGAATACGAGCAGTACTTC
CSARGPRGFEYEQYF
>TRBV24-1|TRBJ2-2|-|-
TGTGCCACCAGTGATTGGATCACACCCGGGGAGCTGTTTTTT
CATSDWITPGELFF
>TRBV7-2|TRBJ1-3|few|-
TGTGCCAGCAGCTCTAGGGGGAACACCATATATTTT
CASSSRGNTIYF
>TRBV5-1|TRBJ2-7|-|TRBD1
TGCGCCAGCAGCTTGGCCGGGACAGGGTACTCCTACGAGCAGTACTTC
CASSLAGTGYSYEQYF
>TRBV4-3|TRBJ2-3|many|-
TGCGCCAGCAGCCAAGATGGCCGGCGGGATACGCAGTATTTT
CASSQDGRRDTQYF
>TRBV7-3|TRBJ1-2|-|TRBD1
TGTGCCAGCAGCTTAGCGGACAGGGACTATGGCTACACCTTC
CASSLADRDYGYTF
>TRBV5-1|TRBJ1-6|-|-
TGCGCCAGCAGCGGGCAGGGATGGGATTCACCCCTCCACTTT
CASSGQGWDSPLHF
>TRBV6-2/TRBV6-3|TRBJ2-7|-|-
TGTGCCAGCAGTTACAAGGCAGATGGTCCCTACGAGCAGTACTTC
CASSYKADGPYEQYF
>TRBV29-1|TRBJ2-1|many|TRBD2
TGCAGCGTGACTAGCGGGGGGGTTTACAATGAGCAGTTCTTC
CSVTSGGVYNEQFF
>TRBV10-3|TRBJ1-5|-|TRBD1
TGTGCCATCAGTGATGGGACAGGGGACCTATATAGCAATCAGCCCCAGCATTTT
CAISDGTGDLYSNQPQHF
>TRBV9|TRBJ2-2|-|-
TGTGCCAGCAGCGTAGGGCCAGGGACCACCGGGGAGCTGTTTTTT
CASSVGPGTTGELFF
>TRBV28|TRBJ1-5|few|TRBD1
TGTGCCAGCAGTTTAGTACAGGGGTTTCAGCCCCAGCATTTT
CASSLVQGFQPQHF
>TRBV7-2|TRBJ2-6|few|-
TGTGCCAGCAGCTTAGACGGATCTGGGGCCAACGTCCTGACTTTC
CASSLDGSGANVLTF
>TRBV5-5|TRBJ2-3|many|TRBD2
TGTGCCAGCAGCCCCGGGGGGGGGGACGTTTGGATTAGCACAGATACGCAGTATTTT
CASSPGGGDVWISTDTQYF
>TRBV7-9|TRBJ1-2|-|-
TGTGCCAGCAGCGTCCCGGGAGATCCCTATGGCTACACCTTC
CASSVPGDPYGYTF
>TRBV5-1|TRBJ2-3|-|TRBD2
TGCGCCAGCAGTCCTCCGGGGAGGGGCACAGATACGCAGTATTTT
CASSPPGRGTDTQYF
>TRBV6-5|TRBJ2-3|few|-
TGTGCCAGCAGTTATGATTGGGGGGCCGCAGATACGCAGTATTTT
CASSYDWGAADTQYF